The rows below give T cell receptor beta chains drawn from one sample of a study of cytomegalovirus exposure and HLA in healthy donors. Clones were sequenced by immunoSEQ multiplex PCR, and TCRdb holds only the in-frame ones, with some missing. Of more than 100,000 clones in the sample, around 60% are singletons; the top ten hold approximately 3.5%. The sample consisted of PBMCs. These receptors originate from a woman between 45 and 65 years old in good health and CMV-seronegative. Both conserved end residues are part of each CDR3. D genes are given only for firm matches. Some rows mark clone size as missing; the rest say once, few, many or name a class of expanded clone.

v_gene	d_gene	abundance	j_gene	CDR3aa	CDR3nt
TRBV4-3	TRBD2	few	TRBJ2-3	CASSLQRESTDTQYF	TGCGCCAGCAGCCTCCAGCGGGAGAGTACAGATACGCAGTATTTT
TRBV5-1	NA	NA	TRBJ2-7	CASKQTESSYEQYF	TGCGCCAGCAAACAGACAGAGAGCTCCTACGAGCAGTACTTC
TRBV6-1	NA	NA	TRBJ2-1	CASSESGNEQFF	TGTGCCAGCAGTGAATCAGGTAATGAGCAGTTCTTC
TRBV28	NA	NA	TRBJ1-3	CASSSPGSGNTIYF	TGTGCCAGCAGTTCTCCGGGCTCTGGAAACACCATATATTTT
TRBV6-5	NA	once	TRBJ1-1	CAASGIIDTEAFF	TGTGCCGCCAGTGGCATCATTGACACTGAAGCTTTCTTT
TRBV7-2	TRBD1	NA	TRBJ1-5	CASSLGGQGWTVVQPQHF	TGTGCCAGCAGCTTAGGAGGACAGGGGTGGACGGTGGTTCAGCCCCAGCATTTT
TRBV6-1	TRBD1	few	TRBJ2-7	CASSEATGAQGEQYF	TGTGCCAGCAGTGAAGCGACAGGGGCACAAGGCGAGCAGTACTTC
TRBV7-9	NA	NA	TRBJ2-5	CASRRQEGGETQYF	TGTGCCAGCAGGAGACAGGAGGGGGGGGAGACCCAGTACTTC
TRBV6-5	TRBD1	NA	TRBJ2-5	CASSYSGTGALETQYF	TGTGCCAGCAGTTACTCGGGGACAGGGGCCCTGGAGACCCAGTACTTC
TRBV2	TRBD2	NA	TRBJ2-1	CASTTTSGGVGEQFF	TGTGCCAGCACCACGACTAGCGGGGGGGTGGGTGAGCAGTTCTTC
TRBV5-5	NA	NA	TRBJ1-5	CASSSGQKNQPQHF	TGTGCCAGCAGCTCAGGACAGAAAAATCAGCCCCAGCATTTT
TRBV27	NA	few	TRBJ2-1	CASSFYEGSNEQFF	TGTGCCAGCAGTTTCTACGAGGGTTCAAATGAGCAGTTCTTC
TRBV29-1	TRBD2	NA	TRBJ2-1	CSGGRAGYNERFF	TGCAGCGGCGGGAGGGCCGGTTACAATGAGCGGTTCTTC
TRBV6-5	TRBD1	NA	TRBJ2-7	CASRAGTGQYEQYF	TGTGCCAGCAGGGCCGGGACAGGGCAATACGAGCAGTACTTC
TRBV2	NA	NA	TRBJ1-3	CASSPQTLTVSGNTIYF	TGTGCCAGCAGTCCCCAAACCCTGACAGTTTCTGGAAACACCATATATTTT
TRBV30	TRBD1	NA	TRBJ1-1	CAWNRDRLNTEAFF	TGTGCCTGGAACCGGGACAGGTTGAACACTGAAGCTTTCTTT
TRBV7-9	NA	once	TRBJ2-1	CASSPPGGRATGGEQFF	TGTGCCAGCAGCCCTCCCGGCGGGAGGGCTACAGGGGGTGAGCAGTTCTTC
TRBV7-6	NA	NA	TRBJ2-7	CASSPRARGYEQYF	TGTGCCAGCAGCCCGCGGGCTAGAGGCTACGAGCAGTACTTC
TRBV9	NA	NA	TRBJ2-7	CASSVNSARGSYEQYF	TGTGCCAGCAGCGTAAACTCCGCTCGGGGGAGCTACGAGCAGTACTTC
TRBV4-1	NA	once	TRBJ1-6	CASSQGKGDSWNSPLHF	TGCGCCAGCAGCCAAGGAAAGGGAGACTCGTGGAATTCACCCCTCCACTTT
TRBV7-9	NA	NA	TRBJ1-2	CASSLATADYGYTF	TGTGCCAGCAGCTTAGCGACGGCGGACTATGGCTACACCTTC
TRBV2	NA	few	TRBJ1-2	CASSDRFGNYGYTF	TGTGCCAGCAGTGATCGCTTCGGGAACTATGGCTACACCTTC
TRBV7-9	NA	NA	TRBJ1-1	CASSLEHTQGGAFF	TGTGCCAGCAGCTTAGAACACACGCAAGGAGGAGCTTTCTTT
TRBV5-1	NA	NA	TRBJ2-5	CASSWAAGFQETQYF	TGCGCCAGCAGCTGGGCCGCGGGTTTCCAAGAGACCCAGTACTTC
TRBV12-5	TRBD1	few	TRBJ2-5	CASGPTTGVLETQYF	TGTGCTAGTGGCCCAACGACAGGGGTGTTAGAGACCCAGTACTTC
TRBV6-5	NA	NA	TRBJ2-1	CASSYSQGTGNEQFF	TGTGCCAGCAGTTACTCGCAGGGAACGGGCAATGAGCAGTTCTTC
TRBV7-2	NA	NA	TRBJ2-7	CASSPPVFRVQYF	TGTGCCAGCAGCCCCCCCGTCTTTCGGGTGCAGTACTTC
TRBV6-5	NA	few	TRBJ2-7	CASSYGDGTEQYF	TGTGCCAGCAGTTACGGAGACGGGACTGAGCAGTACTTC
TRBV7-2	NA	NA	TRBJ2-3	CASSPSRVYTDTQYF	TGTGCCAGCAGCCCGAGTCGCGTTTACACAGATACGCAGTATTTT
TRBV4-2	TRBD1	NA	TRBJ1-1	CASSQILQGDTEAFF	TGTGCCAGCAGCCAAATTTTGCAGGGGGACACTGAAGCTTTCTTT
TRBV10-3	NA	NA	TRBJ1-5	CAIGGDNQPQHF	TGTGCCATCGGCGGAGACAATCAGCCCCAGCATTTT
TRBV9	TRBD1	NA	TRBJ1-5	CASSVRDRGQPQHF	TGTGCCAGCAGCGTCCGGGACAGGGGACAGCCCCAGCATTTT
TRBV7-6	TRBD1	NA	TRBJ1-1	CASSLLDRERTEAFF	TGTGCCAGCAGCCTACTCGACAGGGAGAGAACTGAAGCTTTCTTT
TRBV28	NA	NA	TRBJ2-1	CASSLQWEVYNEQFF	TGTGCCAGCAGTTTACAGTGGGAGGTTTACAATGAGCAGTTCTTC
TRBV28	NA	NA	TRBJ1-2	CAGRPRLGASYGYTF	TGTGCCGGCCGGCCCCGTTTGGGGGCGAGCTATGGCTACACCTTC
TRBV5-5	NA	NA	TRBJ1-5	CASRGTTNQPQHF	TGTGCCAGCCGTGGGACAACAAATCAGCCCCAGCATTTT
TRBV11-2	NA	NA	TRBJ2-5	CASSLNRPGTQYF	TGTGCCAGCAGCTTAAATCGCCCGGGGACCCAGTACTTC
TRBV6-6	TRBD2	NA	TRBJ2-7	CASSNLGLELFYEQYF	TGTGCCAGCAGTAATTTGGGACTAGAACTCTTCTACGAGCAGTACTTC
TRBV7-3	TRBD1	NA	TRBJ2-5	CASSTTGGKETQYF	TGTGCCAGCAGCACTACAGGGGGCAAAGAGACCCAGTACTTC
TRBV10-1	TRBD2	NA	TRBJ2-3	CASSEGLRTSGRIADTQYF	TGCGCCAGCAGTGAGGGGCTAAGAACTAGCGGGAGGATTGCGGATACGCAGTATTTT
TRBV2	TRBD2	NA	TRBJ2-5	CASSEGSASGLQETQYF	TGTGCCAGCAGTGAAGGGTCGGCTAGCGGGTTACAAGAGACCCAGTACTTC
TRBV4-1	TRBD1	few	TRBJ2-5	CASRQDTDRVETQYF	TGCGCCAGCAGGCAAGATACGGACAGGGTAGAGACCCAGTACTTC
TRBV5-1	NA	NA	TRBJ2-7	CASSHQGGATYEQYF	TGCGCCAGCAGCCATCAGGGAGGAGCGACATACGAGCAGTACTTC
TRBV5-1	TRBD1	NA	TRBJ2-5	CASSLSTGKETQYF	TGCGCCAGCAGCTTGTCGACAGGGAAGGAGACCCAGTACTTC
TRBV10-2	TRBD1	NA	TRBJ1-4	CASRTGQGLNEKLFF	TGCGCCAGCAGGACGGGACAGGGCCTAAATGAAAAACTGTTTTTT
TRBV2	NA	NA	TRBJ2-2	CASSEQENTGELFF	TGTGCCAGCAGTGAACAGGAGAACACCGGGGAGCTGTTTTTT
TRBV6-5	TRBD1	NA	TRBJ2-1	CASSYSAGTGYNEQFF	TGTGCCAGCAGTTATTCGGCCGGGACAGGCTACAATGAGCAGTTCTTC
TRBV11-3	TRBD1	few	TRBJ1-2	CASSLGQDYGYTF	TGTGCCAGCAGCCTTGGACAGGACTATGGCTACACCTTC
TRBV7-8	TRBD1	NA	TRBJ1-5	CASSFGPGDRGQPQHF	TGTGCCAGCAGCTTCGGACCGGGGGACAGGGGTCAGCCCCAGCATTTT
TRBV19	TRBD1	NA	TRBJ2-6	CASSSTGDGANVLTF	TGTGCCAGTAGCTCGACAGGGGATGGGGCCAACGTCCTGACTTTC
TRBV7-9	TRBD2	few	TRBJ2-5	CASSSTSGREETQYF	TGTGCCAGCAGCTCAACTAGCGGGAGGGAAGAGACCCAGTACTTC
TRBV15	NA	NA	TRBJ1-1	CATSRDLAGGGTEAFF	TGTGCCACCAGCAGAGATCTGGCGGGAGGAGGCACTGAAGCTTTCTTT
TRBV19	TRBD2	NA	TRBJ2-3	CASSIIAGVSTDTQYF	TGTGCCAGTAGTATCATAGCGGGAGTTAGCACAGATACGCAGTATTTT
TRBV11-3	TRBD2	NA	TRBJ2-1	CASSGASGGAYNEQFF	TGTGCCAGTTCCGGGGCTAGCGGGGGGGCATACAATGAGCAGTTCTTC
TRBV11-2	TRBD2	NA	TRBJ2-1	CASSLVGGLAGSYNEQFF	TGTGCCAGCAGCTTAGTAGGGGGACTAGCGGGATCCTACAATGAGCAGTTCTTC